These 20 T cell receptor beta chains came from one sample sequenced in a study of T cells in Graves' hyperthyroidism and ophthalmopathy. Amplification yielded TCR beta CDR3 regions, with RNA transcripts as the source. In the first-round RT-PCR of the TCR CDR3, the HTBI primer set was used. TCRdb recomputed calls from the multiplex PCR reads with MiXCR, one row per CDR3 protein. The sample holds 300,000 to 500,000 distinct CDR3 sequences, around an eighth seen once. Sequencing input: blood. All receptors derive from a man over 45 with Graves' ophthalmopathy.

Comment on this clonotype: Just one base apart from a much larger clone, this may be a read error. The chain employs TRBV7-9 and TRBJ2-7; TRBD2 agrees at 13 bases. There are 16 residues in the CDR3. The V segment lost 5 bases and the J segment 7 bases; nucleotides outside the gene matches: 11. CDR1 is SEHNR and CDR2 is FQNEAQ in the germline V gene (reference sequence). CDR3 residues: CASSAGLAGVDNEQYF. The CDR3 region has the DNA TGTGCCAGCAGCGCTGGACTAGCGGGAGTGGACAATGAGCAGTACTTC.

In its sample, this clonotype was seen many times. CDR3 nucleotide sequence: TGTGCCAGCAGCTCTGGACAGGGTGGGCCGCGGTGGAATGAGCAGTTCTTC. It translates to CASSSGQGGPRWNEQFF. The rearrangement uses TRBV11-2 and TRBJ2-1, with 8 bases that match TRBD1. Per germline, CDR1 SGHAT and CDR2 FQNNGV. The ends lost 4 bases at V and 7 bases at J; junction bases unmatched: 15. CDR3 length equals 17 residues.

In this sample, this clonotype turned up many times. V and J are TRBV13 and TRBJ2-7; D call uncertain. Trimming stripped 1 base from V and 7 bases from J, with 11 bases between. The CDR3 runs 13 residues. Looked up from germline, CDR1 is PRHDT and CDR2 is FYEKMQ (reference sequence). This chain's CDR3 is CASSLDRYGEQYF. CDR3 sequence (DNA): TGTGCCAGCAGCTTAGATCGGTACGGGGAGCAGTACTTC.

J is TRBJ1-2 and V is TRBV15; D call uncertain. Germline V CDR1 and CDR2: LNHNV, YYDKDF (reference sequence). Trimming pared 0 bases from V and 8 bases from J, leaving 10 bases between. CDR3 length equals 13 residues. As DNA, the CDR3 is TGTGCCACCAGCAGAGAACGGACGGGCGGCTACACCTTC. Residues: CATSRERTGGYTF.

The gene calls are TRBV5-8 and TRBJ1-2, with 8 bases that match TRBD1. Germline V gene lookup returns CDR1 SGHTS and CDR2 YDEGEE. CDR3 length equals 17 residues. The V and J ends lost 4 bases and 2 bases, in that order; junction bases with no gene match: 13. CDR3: CASSADRALLGNYGYTF. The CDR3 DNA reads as TGTGCCAGCAGCGCGGACAGGGCACTCCTAGGGAACTATGGCTACACCTTC.

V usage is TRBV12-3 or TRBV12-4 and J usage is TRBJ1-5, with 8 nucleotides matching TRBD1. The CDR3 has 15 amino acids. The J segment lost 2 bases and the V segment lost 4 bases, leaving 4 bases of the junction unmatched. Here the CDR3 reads CASSYGQGGNQPQHF. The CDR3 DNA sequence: TGTGCCAGCAGTTACGGACAGGGCGGCAATCAGCCCCAGCATTTT.

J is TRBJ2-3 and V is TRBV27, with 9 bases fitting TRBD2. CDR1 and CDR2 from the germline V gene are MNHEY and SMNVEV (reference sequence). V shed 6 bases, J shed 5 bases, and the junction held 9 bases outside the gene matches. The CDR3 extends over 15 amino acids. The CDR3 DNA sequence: TGTGCCAGCAGCGAGACAGCACTAGCGGGAGATACGCAGTATTTT. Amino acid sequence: CASSETALAGDTQYF.

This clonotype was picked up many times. The chain's CDR3 is CASTPGTGQNEQYF. CDR3 sequence (DNA): TGTGCCAGCACTCCCGGGACAGGCCAGAACGAGCAGTACTTC. The genes are TRBV12-3 or TRBV12-4 and TRBJ2-7, with 8 bases identical to TRBD1. The CDR3 has 14 residues. The V gene end was trimmed by 7 bases and the J gene end by 5 bases; junction bases not matched to a gene: 10.

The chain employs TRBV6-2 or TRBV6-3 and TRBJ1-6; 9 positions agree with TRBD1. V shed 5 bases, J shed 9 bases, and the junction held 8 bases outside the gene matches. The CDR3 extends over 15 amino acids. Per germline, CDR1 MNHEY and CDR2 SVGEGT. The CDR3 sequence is CASSTGTGIGSPLHF. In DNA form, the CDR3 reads TGTGCCAGCAGTACGGGGACAGGGATTGGTTCACCCCTCCACTTT.

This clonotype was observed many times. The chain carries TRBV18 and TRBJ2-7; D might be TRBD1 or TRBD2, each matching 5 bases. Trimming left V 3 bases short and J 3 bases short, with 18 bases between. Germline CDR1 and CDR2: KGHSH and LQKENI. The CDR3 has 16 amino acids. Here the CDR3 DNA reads TGTGCCAGCTCACCTAGTAATCCGGGACCCCACTACGAGCAGTACTTC. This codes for CASSPSNPGPHYEQYF.

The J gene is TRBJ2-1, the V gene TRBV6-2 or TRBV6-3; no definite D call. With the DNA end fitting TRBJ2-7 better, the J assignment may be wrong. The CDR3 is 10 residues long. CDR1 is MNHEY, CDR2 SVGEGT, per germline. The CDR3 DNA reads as TGTGCCAGCAGTTACAAAGAGCAGTACTTC. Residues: CASSYKEQYF.

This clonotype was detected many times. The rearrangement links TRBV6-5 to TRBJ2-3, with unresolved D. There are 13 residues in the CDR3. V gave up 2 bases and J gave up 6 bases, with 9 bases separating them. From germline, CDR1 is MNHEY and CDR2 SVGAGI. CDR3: CASSYTAGDTQYF. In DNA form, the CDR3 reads TGTGCCAGCAGTTACACGGCCGGGGATACGCAGTATTTT.

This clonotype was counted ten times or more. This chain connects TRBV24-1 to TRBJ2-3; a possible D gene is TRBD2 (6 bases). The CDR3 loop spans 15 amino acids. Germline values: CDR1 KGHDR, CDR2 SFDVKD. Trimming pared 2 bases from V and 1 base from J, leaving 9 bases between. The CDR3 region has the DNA TGTGCCACCAGTGATTGGGGCGGGGGCACAGATACGCAGTATTTT. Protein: CATSDWGGGTDTQYF.

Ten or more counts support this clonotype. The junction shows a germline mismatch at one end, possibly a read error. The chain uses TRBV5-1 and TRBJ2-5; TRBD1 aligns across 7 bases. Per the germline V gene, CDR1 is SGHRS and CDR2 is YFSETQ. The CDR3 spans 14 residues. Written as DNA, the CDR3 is TGTGCCAGCAGTTTAGGGACAGTCCAAGAGACCCAGTACTTC. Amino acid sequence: CASSLGTVQETQYF.

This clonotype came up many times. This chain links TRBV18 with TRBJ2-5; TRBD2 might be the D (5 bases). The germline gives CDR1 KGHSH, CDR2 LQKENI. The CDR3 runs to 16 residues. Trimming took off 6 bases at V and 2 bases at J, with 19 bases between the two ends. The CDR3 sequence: CASSRTLAENQETQYF. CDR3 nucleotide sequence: TGTGCCAGCTCTAGGACCCTAGCAGAAAATCAAGAGACCCAGTACTTC.

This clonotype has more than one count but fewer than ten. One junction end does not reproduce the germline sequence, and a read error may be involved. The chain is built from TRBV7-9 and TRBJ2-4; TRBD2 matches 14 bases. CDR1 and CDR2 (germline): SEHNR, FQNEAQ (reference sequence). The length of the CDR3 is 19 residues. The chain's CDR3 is CASGLGLAGAIGAKNIQYF. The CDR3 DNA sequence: TGTGCCAGCGGCTTGGGACTAGCGGGAGCAATTGGGGCCAAAAACATTCAGTACTTC.

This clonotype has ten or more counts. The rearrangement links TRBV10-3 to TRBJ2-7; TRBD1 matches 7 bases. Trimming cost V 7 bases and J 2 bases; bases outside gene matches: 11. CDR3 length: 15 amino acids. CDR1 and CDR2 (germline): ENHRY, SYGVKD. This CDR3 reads CAITGEGAPTYEQYF. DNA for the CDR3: TGTGCCATCACCGGAGAGGGGGCACCTACCTACGAGCAGTACTTC.

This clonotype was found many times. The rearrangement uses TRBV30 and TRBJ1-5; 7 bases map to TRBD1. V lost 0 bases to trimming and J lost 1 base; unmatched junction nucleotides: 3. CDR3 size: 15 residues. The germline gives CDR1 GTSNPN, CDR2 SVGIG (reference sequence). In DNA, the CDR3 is TGTGCCTGGAGTGTAGGGGGCTCGAGCAATCAGCCCCAGCATTTT. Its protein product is CAWSVGGSSNQPQHF.

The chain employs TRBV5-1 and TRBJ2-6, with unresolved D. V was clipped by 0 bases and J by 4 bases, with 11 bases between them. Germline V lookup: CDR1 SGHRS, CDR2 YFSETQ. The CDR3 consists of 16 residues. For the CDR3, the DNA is TGCGCCAGCAGCTTGGAAGGGTTGGCGGGGGCCAACGTCCTGACTTTC. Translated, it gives CASSLEGLAGANVLTF.

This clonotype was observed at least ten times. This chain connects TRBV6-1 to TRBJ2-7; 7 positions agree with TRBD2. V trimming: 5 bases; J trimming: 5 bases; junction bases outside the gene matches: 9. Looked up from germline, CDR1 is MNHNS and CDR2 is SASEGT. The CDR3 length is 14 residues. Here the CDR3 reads CASSYGLGSHEQYF. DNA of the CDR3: TGTGCCAGCAGTTACGGACTAGGGTCCCACGAGCAGTACTTC.